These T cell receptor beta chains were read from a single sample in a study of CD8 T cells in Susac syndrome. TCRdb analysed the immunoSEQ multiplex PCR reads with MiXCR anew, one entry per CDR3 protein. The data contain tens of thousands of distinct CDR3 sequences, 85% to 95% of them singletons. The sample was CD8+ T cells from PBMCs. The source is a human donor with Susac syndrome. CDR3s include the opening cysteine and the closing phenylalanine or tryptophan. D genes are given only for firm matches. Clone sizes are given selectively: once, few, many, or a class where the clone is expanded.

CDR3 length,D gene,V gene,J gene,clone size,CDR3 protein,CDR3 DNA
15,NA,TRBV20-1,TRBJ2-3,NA,CSADWKGPYTDTQYF,TGCAGTGCTGACTGGAAGGGTCCCTATACAGATACGCAGTATTTT
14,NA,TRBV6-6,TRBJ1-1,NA,CASSYRDWGTEAFF,TGTGCCAGCAGTTACAGGGATTGGGGCACTGAAGCTTTCTTT
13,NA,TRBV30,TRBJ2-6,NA,CAWSEGRANVLTF,TGTGCCTGGAGTGAGGGCAGGGCCAACGTCCTGACTTTC
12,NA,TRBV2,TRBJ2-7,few,CASGGGGYEQYF,TGTGCCAGCGGGGGCGGTGGCTACGAGCAGTACTTC
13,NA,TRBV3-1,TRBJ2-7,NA,CASSLERSYEQYF,TGTGCCAGCAGTTTAGAACGGTCCTACGAGCAGTACTTC
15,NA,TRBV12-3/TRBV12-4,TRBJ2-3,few,CASSLPDGGTDTQYF,TGTGCCAGCAGTTTGCCCGACGGAGGCACAGATACGCAGTATTTT
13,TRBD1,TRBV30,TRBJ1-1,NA,CAWSSGGQSEAFF,TGTGCCTGGAGTTCCGGGGGACAGTCTGAAGCTTTCTTT
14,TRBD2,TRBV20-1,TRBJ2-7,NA,CSARLAGPLYEQYF,TGCAGTGCTAGACTAGCGGGACCCTTATACGAGCAGTACTTC
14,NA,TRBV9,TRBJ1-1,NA,CASTWGTDPTEAFF,TGTGCCAGCACCTGGGGGACGGACCCCACTGAAGCTTTCTTT
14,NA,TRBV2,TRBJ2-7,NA,CASSGVQGSYEQYF,TGTGCCAGCAGTGGGGTCCAGGGCTCCTACGAGCAGTACTTC
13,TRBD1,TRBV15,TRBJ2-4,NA,CATSNRGENIQYF,TGTGCCACCAGCAACAGGGGGGAAAACATTCAGTACTTC
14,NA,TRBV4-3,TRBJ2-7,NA,CASSQDWPSYEQYF,TGCGCCAGCAGCCAAGATTGGCCCTCCTACGAGCAGTACTTC
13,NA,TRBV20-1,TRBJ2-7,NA,CSAELPSWNEQYF,TGCAGTGCTGAGCTTCCCTCCTGGAACGAGCAGTACTTC
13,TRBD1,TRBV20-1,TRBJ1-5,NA,CSAKLTGDQPQHF,TGCAGTGCTAAACTAACAGGGGACCAGCCCCAGCATTTT
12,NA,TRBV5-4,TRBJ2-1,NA,CASEHGPNEQFF,TGTGCCAGCGAGCACGGTCCCAATGAGCAGTTCTTC
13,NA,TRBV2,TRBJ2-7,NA,CASEGLGTYEQYF,TGTGCCAGCGAGGGACTTGGAACCTACGAGCAGTACTTC
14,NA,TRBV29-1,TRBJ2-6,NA,CSVEGRSGANVLTF,TGCAGCGTTGAAGGGAGAAGTGGGGCCAACGTCCTGACTTTC
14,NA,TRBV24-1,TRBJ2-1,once,CATSRVAPNNEQFF,TGTGCCACCAGTAGAGTAGCGCCTAACAATGAGCAGTTCTTC
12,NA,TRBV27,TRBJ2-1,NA,CASRAAYNEQFF,TGTGCCAGCAGAGCAGCCTACAATGAGCAGTTCTTC
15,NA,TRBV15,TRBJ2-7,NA,CATSRELVVPYEQYF,TGTGCCACCAGCAGAGAATTGGTCGTTCCCTACGAGCAGTACTTC
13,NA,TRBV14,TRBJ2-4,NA,CASSQDGMDIQYF,TGTGCCAGCAGCCAAGATGGCATGGACATTCAGTACTTC
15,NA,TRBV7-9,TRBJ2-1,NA,CASSPNPARDNEQFF,TGTGCCAGCAGCCCAAATCCGGCCCGGGACAATGAGCAGTTCTTC
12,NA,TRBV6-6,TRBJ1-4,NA,CASTWGNEKLFF,TGTGCCAGCACATGGGGCAATGAAAAACTGTTTTTT
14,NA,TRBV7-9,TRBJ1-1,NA,CASSLNGGHTEAFF,TGTGCCAGCAGCTTAAATGGGGGGCACACTGAAGCTTTCTTT
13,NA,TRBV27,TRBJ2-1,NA,CASSFSLWDEQFF,TGTGCCAGCAGTTTTTCTCTGTGGGATGAGCAGTTCTTC
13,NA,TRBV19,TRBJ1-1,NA,CASSMAVNTEAFF,TGTGCCAGTAGTATGGCAGTGAACACTGAAGCTTTCTTT
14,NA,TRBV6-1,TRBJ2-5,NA,CASRQGSTRETQYF,TGTGCCAGCAGACAGGGATCCACCAGGGAGACCCAGTACTTC
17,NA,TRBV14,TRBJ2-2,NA,CASSQDFVTANTGELFF,TGTGCCAGCAGCCAAGATTTCGTAACAGCGAACACCGGGGAGCTGTTTTTT
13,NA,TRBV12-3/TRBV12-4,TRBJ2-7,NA,CASSWGVTYEQYF,TGTGCCAGCAGTTGGGGGGTAACCTACGAGCAGTACTTC
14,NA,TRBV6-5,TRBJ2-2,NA,CASSPSENTGELFF,TGTGCCAGCAGTCCCTCAGAGAACACCGGGGAGCTGTTTTTT
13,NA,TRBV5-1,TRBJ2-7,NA,CASGGDSPYEQYF,TGCGCCAGCGGGGGGGACAGCCCCTACGAGCAGTACTTC
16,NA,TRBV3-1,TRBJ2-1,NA,CASSQEVAEPYNEQFF,TGTGCCAGCAGCCAAGAGGTAGCGGAGCCCTACAATGAGCAGTTCTTC
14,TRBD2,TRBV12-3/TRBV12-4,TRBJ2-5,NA,CASRTSGVRETQYF,TGTGCCAGCAGGACTAGCGGGGTCCGAGAGACCCAGTACTTC
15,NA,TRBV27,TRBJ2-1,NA,CASSPKNFSYNEQFF,TGTGCCAGCAGTCCCAAGAACTTTTCATACAATGAGCAGTTCTTC
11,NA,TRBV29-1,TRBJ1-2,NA,CSVEQGYGYTF,TGCAGCGTTGAGCAGGGCTATGGCTACACCTTC
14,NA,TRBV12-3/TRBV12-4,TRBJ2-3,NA,CASSLLGGTDTQYF,TGTGCCAGCAGTTTATTAGGGGGCACAGATACGCAGTATTTT
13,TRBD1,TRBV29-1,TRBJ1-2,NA,CSVVRDRTYGYTF,TGCAGCGTTGTACGGGACAGGACTTATGGCTACACCTTC
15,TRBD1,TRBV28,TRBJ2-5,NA,CASSTLGTGLETQYF,TGTGCCAGCAGTACTCTGGGGACAGGCCTCGAGACCCAGTACTTC
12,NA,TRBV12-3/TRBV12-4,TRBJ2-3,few,CASSLVADTQYF,TGTGCCAGCAGTTTAGTTGCAGATACGCAGTATTTT
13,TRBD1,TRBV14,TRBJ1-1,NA,CASSHLGTAEAFF,TGTGCCAGCAGCCATTTGGGGACAGCAGAAGCTTTCTTT
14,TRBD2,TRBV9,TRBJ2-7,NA,CASSVSGRSVEQYF,TGTGCCAGCAGCGTAAGCGGGAGGAGTGTCGAGCAGTACTTC
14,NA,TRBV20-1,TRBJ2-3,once,CSARDMAGTDTQYF,TGCAGTGCTAGAGATATGGCGGGCACAGATACGCAGTATTTT
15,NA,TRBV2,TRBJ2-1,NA,CASSRTGTSYNEQFF,TGTGCCAGCAGTAGGACCGGGACATCCTACAATGAGCAGTTCTTC
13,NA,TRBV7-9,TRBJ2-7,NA,CASSLEDSYEQYF,TGTGCCAGCAGCTTAGAAGACTCCTACGAGCAGTACTTC
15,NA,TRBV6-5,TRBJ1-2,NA,CASSYSGTSNYGYTF,TGTGCCAGCAGTTACTCTGGGACATCTAACTATGGCTACACCTTC
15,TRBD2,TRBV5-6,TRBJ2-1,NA,CASSGTSVPYGEQFF,TGTGCCAGCAGCGGAACTAGCGTCCCCTACGGTGAGCAGTTCTTC
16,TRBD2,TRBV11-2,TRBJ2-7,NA,CASRAGTSGFYYEQYF,TGTGCCAGCAGGGCTGGGACTAGCGGGTTCTACTACGAGCAGTACTTC
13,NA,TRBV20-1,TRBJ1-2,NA,CSAHNIGSGGYTF,TGCAGTGCACACAATATCGGATCGGGGGGCTACACCTTC
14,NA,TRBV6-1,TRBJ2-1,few,CASSPSNPYNEQFF,TGTGCCAGCAGCCCTAGTAATCCCTACAATGAGCAGTTCTTC
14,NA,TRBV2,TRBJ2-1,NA,CASRRTASYNEQFF,TGTGCCAGCAGGAGGACAGCCTCCTACAATGAGCAGTTCTTC
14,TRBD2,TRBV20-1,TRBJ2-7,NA,CSAPTSGAAYEQYF,TGCAGTGCGCCGACTAGCGGGGCAGCCTACGAGCAGTACTTC
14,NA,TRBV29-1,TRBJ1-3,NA,CSVEPRDRRNTIYF,TGCAGCGTTGAACCCCGGGACCGGAGAAACACCATATATTTT
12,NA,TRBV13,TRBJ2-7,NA,CASSLGKYEQYF,TGTGCCAGCAGCTTAGGGAAATACGAGCAGTACTTC
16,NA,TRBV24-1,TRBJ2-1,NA,CATSDAAPARNDEQFF,TGTGCCACCAGTGATGCCGCTCCGGCGAGAAACGATGAGCAGTTCTTC